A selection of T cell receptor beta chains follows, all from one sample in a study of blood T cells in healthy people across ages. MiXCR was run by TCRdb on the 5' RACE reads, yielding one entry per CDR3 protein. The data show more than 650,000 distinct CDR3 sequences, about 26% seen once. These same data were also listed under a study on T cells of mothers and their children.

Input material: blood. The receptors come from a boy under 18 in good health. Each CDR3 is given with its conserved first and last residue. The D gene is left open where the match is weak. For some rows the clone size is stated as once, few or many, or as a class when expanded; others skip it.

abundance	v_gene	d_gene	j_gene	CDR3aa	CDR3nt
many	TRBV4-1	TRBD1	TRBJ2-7	CASSPSGTGSYEQYF	TGCGCCAGCAGCCCATCCGGGACAGGGTCCTACGAGCAGTACTTC
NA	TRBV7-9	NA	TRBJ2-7	CASSPGHNEQYF	TGTGCCAGCAGCCCCGGACATAACGAGCAGTACTTC
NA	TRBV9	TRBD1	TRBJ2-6	CASSARDSHSGANVLTF	TGTGCCAGCAGCGCCCGGGACAGCCACTCTGGGGCCAACGTCCTGACTTTC
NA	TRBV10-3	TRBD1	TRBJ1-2	CAISDVDRRPYGYTF	TGTGCCATCAGTGACGTGGACAGGAGGCCCTATGGCTACACCTTC
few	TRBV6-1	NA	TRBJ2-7	CASRGGGEGLGEQYF	TGTGCCAGCAGGGGGGGTGGGGAAGGTCTTGGCGAGCAGTACTTC
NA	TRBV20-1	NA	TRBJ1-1	CSAFRQGKNTEAFF	TGCAGTGCTTTTCGGCAGGGTAAGAACACTGAAGCTTTCTTT
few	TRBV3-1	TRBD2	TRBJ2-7	CTSSRTSGGEQYF	TGTACCAGCAGCAGAACTAGCGGGGGGGAGCAGTACTTC
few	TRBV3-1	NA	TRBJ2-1	CASSQQRAPYNEQFF	TGTGCCAGCAGCCAACAGCGGGCCCCCTACAATGAGCAGTTCTTC
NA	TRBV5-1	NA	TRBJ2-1	CASSPLGGPYNEQFF	TGCGCCAGCAGCCCCCTCGGGGGCCCCTACAATGAGCAGTTCTTC
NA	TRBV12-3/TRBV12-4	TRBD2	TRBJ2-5	CASSFRLAGGPLQETQYF	TGTGCCAGCAGTTTCCGACTAGCGGGGGGGCCCCTCCAAGAGACCCAGTACTTC
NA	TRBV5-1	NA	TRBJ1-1	CASSSDGVNTEAFF	TGCGCCAGCAGCTCGGACGGAGTGAACACTGAAGCTTTCTTT
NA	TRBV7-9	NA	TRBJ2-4	CASSLAGLIQYF	TGTGCCAGCAGCTTAGCTGGACTCATTCAGTACTTC
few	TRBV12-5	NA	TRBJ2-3	CASGSTVSDTQYF	TGTGCTAGTGGTTCCACAGTCTCGGATACGCAGTATTTT
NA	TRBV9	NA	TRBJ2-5	CASSPHKGETQYF	TGTGCCAGCAGCCCCCATAAGGGAGAGACCCAGTACTTC
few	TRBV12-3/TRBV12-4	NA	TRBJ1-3	CASSRPAGSSGNTIYF	TGTGCCAGCAGTCGCCCCGCAGGCAGCTCTGGAAACACCATATATTTT
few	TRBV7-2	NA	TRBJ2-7	CASSERVISYEQYF	TGTGCCAGCAGCGAACGAGTGATCTCCTACGAGCAGTACTTC
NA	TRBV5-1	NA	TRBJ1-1	CASSWYGGSGTEAFF	TGCGCCAGCAGCTGGTACGGGGGCTCGGGCACTGAAGCTTTCTTT
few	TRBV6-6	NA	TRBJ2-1	CASSYWPGTQYNEQFF	TGTGCCAGCAGTTACTGGCCCGGGACTCAGTACAATGAGCAGTTCTTC
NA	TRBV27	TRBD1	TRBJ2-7	CASSFLGQGPNEQYF	TGTGCCAGCAGTTTCCTGGGACAGGGTCCCAACGAGCAGTACTTC
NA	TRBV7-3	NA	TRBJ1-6	CASSMKPGENSPLHF	TGTGCCAGCAGCATGAAACCGGGAGAAAATTCACCCCTCCACTTT
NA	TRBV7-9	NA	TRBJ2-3	CASSLERDTQYF	TGTGCCAGCAGCTTAGAACGGGATACGCAGTATTTT
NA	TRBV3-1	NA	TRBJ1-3	CASSQGGLPGNTIYF	TGTGCCAGCAGCCAAGGGGGACTGCCTGGAAACACCATATATTTT
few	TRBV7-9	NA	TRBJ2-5	CASSRRPETQYF	TGTGCCAGCAGCCGCCGACCGGAGACCCAGTACTTC
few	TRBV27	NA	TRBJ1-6	CASSLGAYSPLHF	TGTGCCAGCAGTTTAGGGGCCTATTCACCCCTCCACTTT
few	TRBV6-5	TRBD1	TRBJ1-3	CASSYGTVYSGNTIYF	TGTGCCAGCAGTTACGGGACAGTGTACTCTGGAAACACCATATATTTT
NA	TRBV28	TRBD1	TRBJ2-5	CASSQKDRGQETQYF	TGTGCCAGCAGCCAGAAAGACAGGGGTCAAGAGACCCAGTACTTC
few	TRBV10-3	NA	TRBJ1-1	CATTREPNTEAFF	TGTGCGACTACTAGGGAACCGAACACTGAAGCTTTCTTT
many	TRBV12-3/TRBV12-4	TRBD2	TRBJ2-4	CASNPRAGDGIQYF	TGTGCCAGCAATCCTCGAGCGGGGGATGGCATTCAGTACTTC
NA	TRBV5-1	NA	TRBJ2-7	CASSIVFGQLYEQYF	TGCGCCAGCAGCATCGTTTTTGGACAGTTATACGAGCAGTACTTC
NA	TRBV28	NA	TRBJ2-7	CASSLAADPYEQYF	TGTGCCAGCAGTTTAGCCGCCGATCCCTACGAGCAGTACTTC
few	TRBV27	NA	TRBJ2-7	CASSPRTVTYEQYF	TGTGCCAGCAGTCCTAGGACTGTTACCTACGAGCAGTACTTC
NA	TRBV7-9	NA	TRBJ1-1	CASSSWNTEAFF	TGTGCCAGCAGCTCCTGGAACACTGAAGCTTTCTTT
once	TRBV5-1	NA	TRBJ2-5	CASSVHRVSMHVETQYF	TGCGCCAGCAGCGTGCACAGGGTGTCCATGCATGTGGAGACCCAGTACTTC
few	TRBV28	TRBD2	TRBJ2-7	CASSPSASGGSYEQYF	TGTGCCAGCAGTCCGTCAGCTAGCGGGGGGTCCTACGAGCAGTACTTC
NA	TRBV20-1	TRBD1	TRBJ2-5	CSAATGDGETQYF	TGCAGTGCCGCGACAGGGGACGGCGAGACCCAGTACTTC
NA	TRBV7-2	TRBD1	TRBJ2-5	CASSLDRGLRETQYF	TGTGCCAGCAGCTTAGACAGGGGGCTTAGAGAGACCCAGTACTTC
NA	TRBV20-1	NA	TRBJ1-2	CSARLRDYGYTF	TGCAGTGCTAGATTGAGGGACTATGGCTACACCTTC